This entry features one T cell receptor (beta chain) sequence. Antigen: not known. The sample carries other DNA sequences with the same CDR3. This entry is derived from a study of shared clonotypes between healthy human individuals. Looked up from germline, CDR1 is MNHEY and CDR2 is SMNVEV (reference sequence). Trimming at V came to 0 bases and at J to 0 bases, leaving 2 bases not matched to a gene. This CDR3 has 16 amino acids. It was CD45RO-negative cells, positively selected for CCR7, that made up naive CD8 cells, with terminally differentiated effector memory CD45RA+ cells excluded. Each cell subset's genomic DNA was divided evenly among several immunoSEQ plates. It was 150 to 200 ng DNA, around 32,000 T cell genomes, that sorted-subset replicate PCRs used. Sequencing was performed with immunoSEQ multiplex PCR; in TCRdb, only in-frame clones are kept and a portion is missing. The profile shows over 2,000,000 clones, 93% of them singletons.

Study-wide results and limits: How much donors shared clonotypes was expected to be affected by sequencing depth.

The sequence was obtained from a man between 18 and 29 years old in good health. Some clones in this sample may be carry-over from other donors' samples. J is TRBJ2-1 and V is TRBV27; 7 bases are a match to TRBD2. Sample: naive CD8+ T cells from PBMCs. This CDR3 reads CASSLSAGVSYNEQFF. CDR3 nucleotides: TGTGCCAGCAGTTTATCTGCGGGAGTCTCCTACAATGAGCAGTTCTTC.